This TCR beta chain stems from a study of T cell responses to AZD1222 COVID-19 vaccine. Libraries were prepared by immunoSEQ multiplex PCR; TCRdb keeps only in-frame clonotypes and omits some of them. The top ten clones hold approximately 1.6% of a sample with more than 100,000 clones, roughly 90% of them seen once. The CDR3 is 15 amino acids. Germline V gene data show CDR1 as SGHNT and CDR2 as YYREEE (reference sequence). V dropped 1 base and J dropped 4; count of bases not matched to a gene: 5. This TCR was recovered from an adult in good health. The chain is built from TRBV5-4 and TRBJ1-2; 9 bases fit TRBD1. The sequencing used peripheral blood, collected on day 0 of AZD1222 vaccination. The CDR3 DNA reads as TGTGCCAGCAGCTTGATGGGACAGGGAGGCTATGGCTACACCTTC. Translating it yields CASSLMGQGGYGYTF.